The sequence of this T cell receptor (beta chain) was determined in a study of blood T cell repertoires in COVID-19 (dated by TCRdb to about 2020). Notes on the research overall: Samples from collaborators originated in the United States, Italy and Spain and spanned both the acute and convalescent phases of COVID-19. The prospective study material was composed of cDNA or gDNA derived from T cells, B-cell-depleted T cells, or PBMCs. Deeply sampled blood TCRbeta repertoires from subjects exposed to, actively infected with, or recovered from COVID-19 were included in the dataset. A freely available public database, intended as a resource for researchers studying the immune response to SARS-CoV-2, is where the repertoires were released. The samples were drawn from two sources: the first 160 participants of the ongoing ImmuneRACE study, and approximately 1,300 subjects contributed by 6 global collaborators. A de-identified subject ID, COVID-19 status, age in years and sex were almost always included in the sample metadata. HLA class I and class II types, where available, came from metadata supplied by the sample provider rather than from assay-based typing. Study-level results and caveats: How much clinical and demographic metadata was included differed by source and by participant, and the metadata was provided uncurated.

Notes on this clone: Its binding antigen is unknown. No qualities accompany the bases; no much larger clone lies one base away.

The immunoSEQ Assay, a bias-controlled multiplex PCR, was used to amplify TCRbeta CDR3 regions from genomic DNA. Per the original workflow: Nucleated cell counts per sample were estimated from amplification of reference gene primers within the assay. To quantify the absolute abundance of each unique TCRbeta CDR3 rearrangement, sequence reads were collapsed and filtered. Productive Simpson clonality was computed per sample as the square root of Simpson's diversity index over productive rearrangements. TCRdb took over this immuneACCESS table, retaining in-frame rearrangements with V and J assigned. Such tables are incomplete; in checked studies, under half of the missing clones stem from an unresolved V gene, and the remainder is unexplained. That table gives V, J and clone size, and the DNA gave D and trimming. The sample records a few hundred thousand clones, 88% of which are singletons. The top ten clonotypes cover about 6.7% of the sample.

At one collaborating source in Seattle, patients were enrolled during active infection and were followed longitudinally through the course of disease. Whole blood was collected in K2EDTA tubes by collaborating institutions according to the institutions' own protocols. For TCRbeta analysis, collaborators shipped samples in one of three forms: frozen whole blood, isolated PBMCs, or DNA extracted from either of those sample types. Reading from cysteine to phenylalanine, the CDR3 counts 15 amino acids. The entry retains the CDR3 DNA only, 45 bases that are in frame from base 1. This clonotype was sampled from a woman aged 25 to 39 with COVID-19, enrolled during active disease. This receptor chain uses TRBV21-1 and TRBJ2-1; the D call TRBD2 from the table was never checked on the DNA. TRBV21-1 has pseudogene status. Sequenced: peripheral blood. The nucleotides are TGTGCCAGCAGCACTAAGCGGGGATTCTACAATGAGCAGTTCTTC. This codes for CASSTKRGFYNEQFF.